This T cell receptor beta chain stems from a study of response to subunit inactivated influenza vaccine. Study results and limitations: It was the authors' suggestion that each seasonal influenza vaccination recruits few new T cells.

The junction had 12 bases not matched to a gene; V was cut back by 1 base and J by 7 bases. The CDR3 covers 17 residues. The germline CDR1 and CDR2 sequences are LNHNV and YYDKDF (reference sequence). This clonotype was found a few times. The target antigen is unknown. TCRdb re-called the RT-PCR reads through MiXCR, storing one row per CDR3 protein. The table lists more than 700,000 distinct CDR3 sequences, around 21% of them singletons. The source was PBMCs from blood, collected more than 4 days after vaccination. The source of this sequence is a man aged 50 to 59 who received an inactivated influenza vaccine. The gene calls are TRBV15 and TRBJ2-2; 7 bases fit TRBD1. The CDR3 here is CATSRGEGTARIGELFF. The CDR3 nucleotides are TGTGCCACCAGCAGAGGGGAAGGGACAGCTCGGATCGGGGAGCTGTTTTTT. Based on the CDR3 plus reference TRBV15 and TRBJ2-2, the full variable domain is DAMVIQNPRYQVTQFGKPVTLSCSQTLNHNVMYWYQQKSSQAPKLLFHYYDKDFNNEADTPDNFQSRRPNTSFCFLDIRSPGLGDTAMYLCATSRGEGTARIGELFFGEGSRLTVL.